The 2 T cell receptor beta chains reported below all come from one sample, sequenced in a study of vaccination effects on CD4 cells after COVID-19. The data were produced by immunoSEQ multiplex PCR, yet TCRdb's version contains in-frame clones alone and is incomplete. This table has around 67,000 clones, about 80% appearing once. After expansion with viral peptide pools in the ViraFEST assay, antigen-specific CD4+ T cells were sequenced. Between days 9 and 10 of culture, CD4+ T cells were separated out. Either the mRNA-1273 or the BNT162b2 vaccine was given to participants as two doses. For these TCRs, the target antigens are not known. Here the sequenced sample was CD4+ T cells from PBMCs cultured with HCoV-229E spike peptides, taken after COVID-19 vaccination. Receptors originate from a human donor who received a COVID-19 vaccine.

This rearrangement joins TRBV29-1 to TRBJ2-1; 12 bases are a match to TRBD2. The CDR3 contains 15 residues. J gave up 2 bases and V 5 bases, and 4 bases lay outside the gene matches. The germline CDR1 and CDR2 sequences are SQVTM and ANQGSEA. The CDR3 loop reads CSVRTSGVPYNEQFF. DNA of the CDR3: TGCAGCGTTAGGACTAGCGGGGTCCCCTACAATGAGCAGTTCTTC.

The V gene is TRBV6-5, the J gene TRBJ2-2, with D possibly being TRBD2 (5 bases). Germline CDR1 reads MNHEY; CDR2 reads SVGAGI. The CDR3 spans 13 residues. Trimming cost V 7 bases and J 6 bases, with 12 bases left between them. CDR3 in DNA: TGTGCCAGCAAGGGAGTAGTTGCCGGGGAGCTGTTTTTT. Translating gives CASKGVVAGELFF.